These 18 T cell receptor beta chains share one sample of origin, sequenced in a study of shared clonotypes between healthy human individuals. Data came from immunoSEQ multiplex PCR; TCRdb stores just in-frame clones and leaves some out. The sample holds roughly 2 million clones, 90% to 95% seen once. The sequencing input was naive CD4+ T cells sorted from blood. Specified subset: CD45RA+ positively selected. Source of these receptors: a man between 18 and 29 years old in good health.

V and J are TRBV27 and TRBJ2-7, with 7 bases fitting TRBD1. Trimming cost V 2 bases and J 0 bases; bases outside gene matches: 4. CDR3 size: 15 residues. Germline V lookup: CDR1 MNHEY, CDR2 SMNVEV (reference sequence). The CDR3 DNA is TGTGCCAGCAGTTTAGGACAGGCACTCTCCTACGAGCAGTACTTC. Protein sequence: CASSLGQALSYEQYF.

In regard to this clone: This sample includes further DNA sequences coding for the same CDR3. CDR3 region: CASSSGLAGGTDTQYF. CDR3 coding DNA: TGTGCCAGCAGCTCTGGACTAGCGGGGGGCACAGATACGCAGTATTTT. The chain has TRBV5-4 and TRBJ2-3; 13 nucleotides agree with TRBD2. Germline trimming cut 3 bases from V and 1 base from J; bases unmatched to any gene: 2. Per germline, CDR1 SGHNT and CDR2 YYREEE (reference sequence). The CDR3 runs 16 residues.

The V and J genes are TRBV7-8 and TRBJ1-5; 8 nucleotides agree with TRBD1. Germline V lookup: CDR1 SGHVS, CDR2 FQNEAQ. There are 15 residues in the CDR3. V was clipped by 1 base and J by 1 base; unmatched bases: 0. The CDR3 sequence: CASSLDRGSNQPQHF. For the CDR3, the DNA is TGTGCCAGCAGCTTAGACAGGGGGAGCAATCAGCCCCAGCATTTT.

CDR3 DNA: TGTGCCTGGAGTGTACGGCTAGCGGACCAAGAGACCCAGTACTTC. This translates into CAWSVRLADQETQYF. J is TRBJ2-5 and V is TRBV30, with TRBD2 identical over 7 bases. V trimming: 0 bases; J trimming: 0 bases; junction bases outside the gene matches: 4. The CDR3 length is 15 residues. Germline V lookup: CDR1 GTSNPN, CDR2 SVGIG (reference sequence). The full variable domain, with the rest looked up from reference TRBV30 and TRBJ2-5, is SQTIHQWPATLVQPVGSPLSLECTVEGTSNPNLYWYRQAAGRGLQLLFYSVGIGQISSEVPQNLSASRPQDRQFILSSKKLLLSDSGFYLCAWSVRLADQETQYFGPGTRLLVL.

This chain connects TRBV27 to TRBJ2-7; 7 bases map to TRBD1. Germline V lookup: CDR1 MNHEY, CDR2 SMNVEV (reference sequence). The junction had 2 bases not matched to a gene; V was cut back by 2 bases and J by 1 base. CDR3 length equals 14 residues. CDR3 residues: CASSLATGSYEQYF. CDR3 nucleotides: TGTGCCAGCAGTTTAGCGACAGGGTCCTACGAGCAGTACTTC.

CDR3 sequence: CASSLALGITDGYTF. The CDR3 bases are TGTGCCAGCAGCTTAGCGCTGGGGATAACCGATGGCTACACCTTC. The rearrangement joins TRBV7-6 to TRBJ1-2; D is unresolved. Germline CDR1 and CDR2: SGHVS and FNYEAQ. This CDR3 spans 15 amino acids. Trimming took off 0 bases at V and 6 bases at J, with 14 bases between the two ends. Based on the CDR3 plus reference TRBV7-6 and TRBJ1-2, the full variable domain is GAGVSQSPRYKVTKRGQDVALRCDPISGHVSLYWYRQALGQGPEFLTYFNYEAQQDKSGLPNDRFSAERPEGSISTLTIQRTEQRDSAMYRCASSLALGITDGYTFGSGTRLTVV.

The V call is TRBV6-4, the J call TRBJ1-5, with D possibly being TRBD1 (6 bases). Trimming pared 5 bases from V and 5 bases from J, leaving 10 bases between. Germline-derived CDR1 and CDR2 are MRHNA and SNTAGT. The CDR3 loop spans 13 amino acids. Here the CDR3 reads CASSLKGDQPQHF. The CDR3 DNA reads TGTGCCAGCAGTCTGAAGGGGGATCAGCCCCAGCATTTT.

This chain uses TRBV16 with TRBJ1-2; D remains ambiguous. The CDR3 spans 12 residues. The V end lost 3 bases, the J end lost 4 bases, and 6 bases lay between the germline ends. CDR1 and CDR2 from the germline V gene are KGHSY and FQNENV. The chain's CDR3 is CASSQDGYGYTF. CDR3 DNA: TGTGCCAGCAGCCAGGATGGCTATGGCTACACCTTC.

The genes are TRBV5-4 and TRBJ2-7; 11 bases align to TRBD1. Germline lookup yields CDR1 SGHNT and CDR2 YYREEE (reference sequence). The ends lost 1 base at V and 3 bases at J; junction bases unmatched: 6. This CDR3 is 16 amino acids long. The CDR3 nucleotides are TGTGCCAGCAGCTTGTTGCCGGGACAGGGGGGCTACGAGCAGTACTTC. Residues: CASSLLPGQGGYEQYF.

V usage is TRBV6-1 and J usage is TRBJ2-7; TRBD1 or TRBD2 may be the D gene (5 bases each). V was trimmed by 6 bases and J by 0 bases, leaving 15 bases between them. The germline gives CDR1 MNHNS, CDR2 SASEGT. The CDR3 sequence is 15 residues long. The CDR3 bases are TGTGCCAGCAGGGCACCGGGACCCATCTCCTACGAGCAGTACTTC. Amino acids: CASRAPGPISYEQYF.

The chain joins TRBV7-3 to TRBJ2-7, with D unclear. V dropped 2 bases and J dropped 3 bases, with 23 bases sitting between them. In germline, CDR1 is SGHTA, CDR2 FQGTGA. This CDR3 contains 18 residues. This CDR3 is CASSLFGRTFDNFYEQYF. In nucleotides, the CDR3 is TGTGCCAGCAGCTTATTTGGTCGGACCTTTGACAATTTCTACGAGCAGTACTTC.

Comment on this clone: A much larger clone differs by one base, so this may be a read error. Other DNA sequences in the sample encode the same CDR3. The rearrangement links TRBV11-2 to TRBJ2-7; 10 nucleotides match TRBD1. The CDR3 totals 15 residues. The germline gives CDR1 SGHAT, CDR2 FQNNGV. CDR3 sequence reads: CASSPTGGGMGEQYF. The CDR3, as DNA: TGTGCTAGCAGCCCGACAGGGGGCGGGATGGGCGAGCAGTACTTC.

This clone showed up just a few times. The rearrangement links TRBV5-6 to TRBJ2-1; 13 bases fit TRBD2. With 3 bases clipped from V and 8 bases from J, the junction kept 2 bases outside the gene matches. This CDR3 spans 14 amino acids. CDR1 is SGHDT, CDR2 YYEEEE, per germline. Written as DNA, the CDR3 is TGTGCCAGCAGCTGGACTAGCGGGAGTCATGAGCAGTTCTTC. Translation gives CASSWTSGSHEQFF.

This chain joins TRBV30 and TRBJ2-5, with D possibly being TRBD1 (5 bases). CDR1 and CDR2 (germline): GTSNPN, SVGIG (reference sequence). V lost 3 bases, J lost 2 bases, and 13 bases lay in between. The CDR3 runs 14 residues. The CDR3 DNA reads TGTGCCTGGAGCCCGAACAGGAAACAAGAGACCCAGTACTTC. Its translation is CAWSPNRKQETQYF.

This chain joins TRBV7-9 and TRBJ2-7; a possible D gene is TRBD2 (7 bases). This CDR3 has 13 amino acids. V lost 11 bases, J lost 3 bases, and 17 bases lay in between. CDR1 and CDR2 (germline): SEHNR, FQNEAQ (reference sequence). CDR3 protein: CAGSRGADYEQYF. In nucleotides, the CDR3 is TGTGCCGGGAGTCGGGGGGCCGACTACGAGCAGTACTTC.

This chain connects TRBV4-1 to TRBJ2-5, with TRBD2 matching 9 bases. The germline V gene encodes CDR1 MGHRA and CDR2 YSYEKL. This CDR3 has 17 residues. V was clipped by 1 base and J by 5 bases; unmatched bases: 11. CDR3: CASSQGGSGRLSETQYF. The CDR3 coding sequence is TGCGCCAGCAGCCAAGGGGGTAGCGGGAGATTGAGTGAGACCCAGTACTTC.

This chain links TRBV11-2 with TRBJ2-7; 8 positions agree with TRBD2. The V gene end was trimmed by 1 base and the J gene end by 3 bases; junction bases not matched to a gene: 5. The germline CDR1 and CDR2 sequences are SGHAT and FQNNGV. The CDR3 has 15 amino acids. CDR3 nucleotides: TGTGCCAGCAGCTTAGGAAGTAGCGGGAACTACGAGCAGTACTTC. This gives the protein CASSLGSSGNYEQYF.

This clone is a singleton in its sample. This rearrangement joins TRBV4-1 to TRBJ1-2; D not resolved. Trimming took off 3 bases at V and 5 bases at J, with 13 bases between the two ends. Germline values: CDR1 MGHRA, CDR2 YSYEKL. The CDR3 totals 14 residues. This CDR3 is CASSQSSPSYGYTF. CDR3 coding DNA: TGCGCCAGCAGCCAGTCTTCCCCCTCTTATGGCTACACCTTC.